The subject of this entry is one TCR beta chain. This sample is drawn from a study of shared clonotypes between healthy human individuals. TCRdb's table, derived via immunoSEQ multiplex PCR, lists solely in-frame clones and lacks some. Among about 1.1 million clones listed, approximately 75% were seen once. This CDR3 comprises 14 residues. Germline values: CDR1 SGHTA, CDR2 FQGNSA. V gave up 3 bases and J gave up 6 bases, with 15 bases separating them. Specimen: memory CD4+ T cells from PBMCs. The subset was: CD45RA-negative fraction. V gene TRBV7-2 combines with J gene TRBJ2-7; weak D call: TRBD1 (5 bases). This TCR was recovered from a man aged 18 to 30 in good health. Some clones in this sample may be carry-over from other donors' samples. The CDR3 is CASSFDSRSGEQYF. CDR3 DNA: TGTGCCAGCAGCTTCGACAGTAGGTCTGGCGAGCAGTACTTC.